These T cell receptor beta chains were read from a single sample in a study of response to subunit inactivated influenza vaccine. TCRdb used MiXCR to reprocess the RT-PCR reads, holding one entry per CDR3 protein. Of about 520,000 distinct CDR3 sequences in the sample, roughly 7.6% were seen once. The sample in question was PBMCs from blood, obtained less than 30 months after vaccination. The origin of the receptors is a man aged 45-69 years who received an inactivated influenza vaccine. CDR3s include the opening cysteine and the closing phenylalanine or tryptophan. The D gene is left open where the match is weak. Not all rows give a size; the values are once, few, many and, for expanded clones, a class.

cdr3_nt: TGTGCCAGCAGGACCGGGCAAGGGGGGCCCCAGCATTTT; cdr3_aa: CASRTGQGGPQHF; j_call: TRBJ1-5; v_call: TRBV7-2; d_call: NA; clone_size: many
cdr3_nt: TGCGCCAGCAGCTCCGGGACTGAGAATTCACCCCTCCACTTT; cdr3_aa: CASSSGTENSPLHF; j_call: TRBJ1-6; v_call: TRBV5-1; d_call: NA; clone_size: NA
cdr3_nt: TGTGCCATCAGTGAGCCTCGAAGCAATCAGCCCCAGCATTTT; cdr3_aa: CAISEPRSNQPQHF; j_call: TRBJ1-5; v_call: TRBV10-3; d_call: NA; clone_size: NA
cdr3_nt: TGCAGGGTTGAACGCCTAGCGGGACAAGATACCCAGTACTTC; cdr3_aa: CRVERLAGQDTQYF; j_call: TRBJ2-5; v_call: TRBV29-1; d_call: TRBD2; clone_size: NA
cdr3_nt: TGCAGTGCTAGAGACCGCCGACTGACGGGAGTCTACAATGAGCAGTTCTTC; cdr3_aa: CSARDRRLTGVYNEQFF; j_call: TRBJ2-1; v_call: TRBV20-1; d_call: NA; clone_size: NA
cdr3_nt: TGCAGCGTTGAAGAGCTGGGGACAGGTCCTTACGAGCAGTACTTC; cdr3_aa: CSVEELGTGPYEQYF; j_call: TRBJ2-7; v_call: TRBV29-1; d_call: TRBD1; clone_size: few
cdr3_nt: TGTGCCAGCAGTTTCCAAGTCGGACGGAGCAATCAGCCCCAGCATTTT; cdr3_aa: CASSFQVGRSNQPQHF; j_call: TRBJ1-5; v_call: TRBV28; d_call: NA; clone_size: few
cdr3_nt: TGCGCCACCATTATAACAGGACAGGGTAACGAGCAGTACTTC; cdr3_aa: CATIITGQGNEQYF; j_call: TRBJ2-7; v_call: TRBV23-1; d_call: TRBD1; clone_size: few
cdr3_nt: TGTGCCAGCAGTTTTGAGGGGTCCTACAATGAGCAGTTCTTC; cdr3_aa: CASSFEGSYNEQFF; j_call: TRBJ2-1; v_call: TRBV12-3/TRBV12-4; d_call: NA; clone_size: many
cdr3_nt: TGCAGTGCTAGAGACCCCCTCCTAGCGGGCCAGACCGGGGAGCTGTTTTTT; cdr3_aa: CSARDPLLAGQTGELFF; j_call: TRBJ2-2; v_call: TRBV20-1; d_call: TRBD2; clone_size: many
cdr3_nt: TGCGCCAGCAGCCCTCGAGGGCTAGAGTGGTCTGGGGCCAACGTCCTGACTTTC; cdr3_aa: CASSPRGLEWSGANVLTF; j_call: TRBJ2-6; v_call: TRBV4-3; d_call: NA; clone_size: many
cdr3_nt: TGCGCCAGCAGTCCCCGGGCCCACTATGGCTACACCTTC; cdr3_aa: CASSPRAHYGYTF; j_call: TRBJ1-2; v_call: TRBV5-1; d_call: NA; clone_size: few
cdr3_nt: TGCGCCAGCAGCCAGCTGGACACTCCCTACAATGAGCAGTTCTTC; cdr3_aa: CASSQLDTPYNEQFF; j_call: TRBJ2-1; v_call: TRBV4-1; d_call: NA; clone_size: many
cdr3_nt: TGCAGTGCTAGGATAATGGGACAGGGGACAGATACGCAGTATTTT; cdr3_aa: CSARIMGQGTDTQYF; j_call: TRBJ2-3; v_call: TRBV20-1; d_call: TRBD1; clone_size: many
cdr3_nt: TGTGCCTGGAGTGAACAGGGGCCCACTGAAGCTTTCTTT; cdr3_aa: CAWSEQGPTEAFF; j_call: TRBJ1-1; v_call: TRBV30; d_call: TRBD1; clone_size: few
cdr3_nt: TGTGCCAGCAGCTTTATGCGCCCAGAGCAGTTCTTC; cdr3_aa: CASSFMRPEQFF; j_call: TRBJ2-1; v_call: TRBV7-2; d_call: NA; clone_size: NA
cdr3_nt: TGCAGTGCCTCTAGCGGGGGTAACACCGGGGAGCTGTTTTTT; cdr3_aa: CSASSGGNTGELFF; j_call: TRBJ2-2; v_call: TRBV20-1; d_call: TRBD2; clone_size: many
cdr3_nt: TGTGCCAGCATTCCTCGACTAGCAGCCTCCTACAATGAGCAGTTCTTC; cdr3_aa: CASIPRLAASYNEQFF; j_call: TRBJ2-1; v_call: TRBV12-3/TRBV12-4; d_call: TRBD2; clone_size: few
cdr3_nt: TGTGCCAGCAGTCCTCAGGCCCATGTGACCCCGGGGGAGCTGTTTTTT; cdr3_aa: CASSPQAHVTPGELFF; j_call: TRBJ2-2; v_call: TRBV6-1; d_call: NA; clone_size: few
cdr3_nt: TGTGCCAGCAGCCACGGGCAGGGAAAGGAAAAGGGCTATGGCTACACCTTC; cdr3_aa: CASSHGQGKEKGYGYTF; j_call: TRBJ1-2; v_call: TRBV6-1; d_call: NA; clone_size: NA
cdr3_nt: TGTGCCAGCAGTTTCCAGGGTCCTAACTATGGCTACACCTTC; cdr3_aa: CASSFQGPNYGYTF; j_call: TRBJ1-2; v_call: TRBV28; d_call: NA; clone_size: few